This T cell receptor (beta chain) was retrieved from a study of T cells after yellow fever vaccination. TCRdb processed the 5' RACE reads anew with MiXCR; each CDR3 protein has one entry. Of some 300,000 distinct CDR3 sequences in the sample, under 9% were seen once. This clonotype was recorded a few times. The receptor comes from a man in his late teens or twenties who received the YFV17D yellow fever vaccine. The starting material was CD4+ T cells sorted from PBMCs, obtained 5 days after the yellow fever booster vaccination.

The chain's CDR3 is CSARGQGLPETQYF. CDR3 DNA: TGCAGTGCTAGAGGGCAGGGGCTCCCGGAGACCCAGTACTTC. This chain uses TRBV20-1 with TRBJ2-5; D might be TRBD1 (6 bases). V gave up 1 base and J gave up 5 bases, with 14 bases separating them. The CDR3 runs 14 residues. Germline-derived CDR1 and CDR2 are DFQATT and SNEGSKA (reference sequence).